This TCR beta chain was sequenced in a study of blood T cell repertoires in COVID-19. V lost 5 bases and J 8 bases, leaving 15 bases between the germline ends. CDR1 MDHEN and CDR2 SYDVKM come from the germline V gene. This CDR3 is 13 amino acids long. This table comes from immunoSEQ multiplex PCR, and its TCRdb copy is limited to in-frame clones, with some not included. Of more than 150,000 clones listed, approximately 86% are singletons. This TCR was sampled from an older man with active or convalescent COVID-19. The chain links TRBV28 to TRBJ1-2; the D gene is possibly TRBD1 (6 bases). Sequencing input: peripheral blood. The CDR3 DNA reads TGTGCCAGCAGTCCCGCCCCAGGGGACGGCTACACCTTC. This encodes CASSPAPGDGYTF.